Listed here are 10 T cell receptor beta chains from one sample, sequenced in a study of identifying expanded T cells in peripheral blood. Libraries were prepared by immunoSEQ multiplex PCR; TCRdb keeps only in-frame clonotypes and omits some of them. The sample gives over 75,000 clones, approximately 90% of which show up once; around 4.1% is in the top ten. The source material was blood. The source is a person between 18 and 69 years old in good health.

This chain connects TRBV27 to TRBJ2-7; D is unresolved. This CDR3 region has 13 residues. The V gene lost 2 bases and the J gene lost 6 bases, with 11 bases spanning the gap. CDR1 and CDR2 (germline): MNHEY, SMNVEV (reference sequence). This chain's CDR3 is CASSLRVLGEQYF. CDR3 sequence (DNA): TGTGCCAGCAGTTTAAGAGTGCTGGGCGAGCAGTACTTC.

This rearrangement joins TRBV6-5 to TRBJ1-1; perhaps TRBD1 as D (5 bases). CDR3 size: 15 residues. Per germline, CDR1 MNHEY and CDR2 SVGAGI. The V end lost 8 bases, the J end lost 3 bases, and 19 bases lay between the germline ends. CDR3 DNA: TGTGCCAGCGCCCTGGGGGTCAAGAGGGACACTGAAGCTTTCTTT. It codes for CASALGVKRDTEAFF.

The rearrangement links TRBV18 to TRBJ2-7; possible D gene TRBD2, 6 bases. Germline values: CDR1 KGHSH, CDR2 LQKENI. The CDR3 has 14 amino acids. With 1 base removed from V and 4 bases from J, the gap between germline ends came to 11 bases. The CDR3 DNA sequence: TGTGCCAGCTCACCACTACGGGAGTCTTACGAGCAGTACTTC. Its translation: CASSPLRESYEQYF.

The V call is TRBV30, the J call TRBJ2-3; TRBD1 matches at 11 bases. The CDR3 runs to 15 residues. Germline CDR1 reads GTSNPN; CDR2 reads SVGIG (reference sequence). V was pared by 2 bases and J by 2 bases, with 3 bases of the junction left unmatched. DNA of the CDR3: TGTGCCTGGAGTACCGGACAGGGGGCCACAGATACGCAGTATTTT. Encoded protein: CAWSTGQGATDTQYF.

This clone was seen a handful of times. V is TRBV7-2 and J is TRBJ2-3, with 7 bases identical to TRBD2. The CDR3 covers 15 residues. With 3 bases clipped from V and 3 bases from J, the junction kept 6 bases outside the gene matches. Per germline, CDR1 SGHTA and CDR2 FQGNSA. CDR3 sequence (DNA): TGTGCCAGCAGCTTTAGGGCGGGGGATACAGATACGCAGTATTTT. Protein: CASSFRAGDTDTQYF.

This chain joins TRBV5-1 and TRBJ2-2; D gene unclear. Germline CDR1 reads SGHRS; CDR2 reads YFSETQ. V was shortened by 0 bases and J by 7 bases, with 4 bases between the two germline ends. CDR3 size: 12 residues. The CDR3 protein is CASSLGDGELFF. The CDR3 bases are TGCGCCAGCAGCTTGGGTGACGGGGAGCTGTTTTTT.

The J gene is TRBJ2-2, the V gene TRBV10-3; D might be TRBD1 or TRBD2, each matching 6 bases. Trimming took 10 bases from V and 5 from J, leaving 14 bases between them. Germline values: CDR1 ENHRY, CDR2 SYGVKD. The CDR3 is 13 amino acids. This CDR3 is CATQTGRTGELFF. Written as DNA, the CDR3 is TGTGCCACGCAAACAGGGAGGACCGGGGAGCTGTTTTTT.

This clone was found a few times. J is TRBJ1-5 and V is TRBV4-1; 9 bases agree with TRBD1. J gave up 1 base and V 5 bases, and 3 bases lay outside the gene matches. The germline CDR1 and CDR2 sequences are MGHRA and YSYEKL. The CDR3 length is 15 residues. The CDR3 region is CASSFGQGSNQPQHF. In nucleotides, the CDR3 is TGCGCCAGCAGCTTCGGACAGGGGAGCAATCAGCCCCAGCATTTT.

This sequence joins TRBV6-5 and TRBJ1-1; D not resolved. The CDR3 runs 13 residues. The germline V gene encodes CDR1 MNHEY and CDR2 SVGAGI. The V and J ends lost 6 bases and 1 base respectively, with 9 bases between them. The CDR3: CASSTGRNTEAFF. The CDR3 DNA sequence: TGTGCCAGCAGCACCGGGAGGAACACTGAAGCTTTCTTT.

The gene calls are TRBV10-2 and TRBJ2-3; no clear D. The CDR3 has 13 residues. V was trimmed by 3 bases and J by 0 bases, leaving 4 bases between them. The germline V gene encodes CDR1 WSHSY and CDR2 SAAADI. Here the CDR3 DNA reads TGCGCCAGCAGTGAACCTAGCACAGATACGCAGTATTTT. Residues: CASSEPSTDTQYF.